This TCR beta chain is drawn from a study of T-cell reconstitution after alpha-beta-depleted transplantation in children. CDR1 is LNHDA and CDR2 is SQIVND in the germline V gene (reference sequence). V dropped 1 base and J dropped 0 bases, with 7 bases sitting between them. This CDR3 region has 14 residues. As it was prepared, the TCRbeta library received unique molecular identifiers. TCRdb passed the PCR reads through MiXCR, listing each CDR3 protein once. Of 150,000 to 200,000 distinct CDR3 sequences listed, approximately 15% are singletons. The chain joins TRBV19 to TRBJ2-7; D possibly corresponds to TRBD1 (6 bases). Here the sequenced sample was PBMCs from the stem cell graft donor, taken from the stem cell graft. The sequence derives from a human donor who donated a stem cell graft to a child with acute lymphoblastic leukemia. The CDR3, as DNA: TGTGCCAGTAGTATAGGACAGGACTCCTACGAGCAGTACTTC. Encoded protein: CASSIGQDSYEQYF.